These 7 T cell receptor beta chains were all obtained from the same sample, sequenced in a study of STAT3 mutations in large granular lymphocyte leukemia. Findings and limits, study-wide: Every T-cell large granular lymphocyte leukemia patient had at least one immunodominant TCR beta clonotype.

TCRdb's copy holds only in-frame clones and misses some; the assay was immunoSEQ multiplex PCR. This table holds tens of thousands of clones, about 81% found once. Antigens for these TCRs are unknown. Sequenced input: PBMCs. The receptors shown here come from a human donor with T large granular lymphocyte leukemia. Some clones in this sample may be carry-over from other donors' samples.

V gene TRBV5-1 combines with J gene TRBJ2-5; unclear D gene. CDR1 and CDR2 from the germline V gene are SGHRS and YFSETQ. The CDR3 covers 12 residues. Trimming cost V 3 bases and J 1 base, with 4 bases left between them. CDR3 DNA: TGCGCCAGCAGCTCCACCCAAGAGACCCAGTACTTC. Its protein product is CASSSTQETQYF.

The V and J genes are TRBV7-2 and TRBJ1-5; TRBD1 is a possible D gene (6 bases). The CDR3 length is 17 residues. In germline, CDR1 is SGHTA, CDR2 FQGNSA. V was clipped by 5 bases and J by 1 base, with 18 bases between them. In DNA form, the CDR3 reads TGTGCCAGCAGCACAGGTCGGGGGGCGCGGAGCAATCAGCCCCAGCATTTT. Protein sequence: CASSTGRGARSNQPQHF.

This chain joins TRBV27 and TRBJ1-4, with 7 bases lining up with TRBD1. Germline-derived CDR1 and CDR2 are MNHEY and SMNVEV (reference sequence). CDR3 size: 12 residues. Trimming took 5 bases from V and 13 from J; bases not matched to a gene: 7. DNA of the CDR3: TGTGCCAGCAGTCAAATTGACAGGGCACTGTTTTTT. It is translated as CASSQIDRALFF.

This clone has only one observation. The gene calls are TRBV28 and TRBJ2-7; no definite D call. CDR1 and CDR2 from the germline V gene are MDHEN and SYDVKM. CDR3 length: 12 amino acids. Between the trimmed V and J ends, which lost 6 bases and 10 bases, there was a span of 16 bases. CDR3: CASSPPAGGQYF. The CDR3, as DNA: TGTGCCAGCAGCCCCCCCGCAGGCGGCCAGTACTTC.

The gene calls are TRBV7-9 and TRBJ1-1; D unclear. CDR1 is SEHNR, CDR2 FQNEAQ, per germline (reference sequence). The CDR3 is 13 residues long. Between the trimmed V and J ends, which lost 3 bases and 4 bases, there was a span of 9 bases. The CDR3 DNA reads as TGTGCCAGCAGCTTGAGATTTGGCACTGAAGCTTTCTTT. Translated: CASSLRFGTEAFF.

The genes are TRBV4-2 and TRBJ2-1, with no clear D. This CDR3 has 15 residues. V lost 1 base and J lost 5, with 12 bases in between. CDR1 and CDR2 from the germline V gene are LGHNA and YNFKEQ. CDR3 region: CASSQGLAANNEQFF. The CDR3 DNA reads as TGTGCCAGCAGCCAAGGGTTAGCCGCAAACAATGAGCAGTTCTTC.

The chain links TRBV28 to TRBJ1-2, with no clear D. This CDR3 has 12 residues. The V and J ends lost 5 bases and 0 bases respectively, with 4 bases between them. The germline gives CDR1 MDHEN, CDR2 SYDVKM. Written as DNA, the CDR3 is TGTGCCAGCAGTCTGGCTAACTATGGCTACACCTTC. Translating gives CASSLANYGYTF.